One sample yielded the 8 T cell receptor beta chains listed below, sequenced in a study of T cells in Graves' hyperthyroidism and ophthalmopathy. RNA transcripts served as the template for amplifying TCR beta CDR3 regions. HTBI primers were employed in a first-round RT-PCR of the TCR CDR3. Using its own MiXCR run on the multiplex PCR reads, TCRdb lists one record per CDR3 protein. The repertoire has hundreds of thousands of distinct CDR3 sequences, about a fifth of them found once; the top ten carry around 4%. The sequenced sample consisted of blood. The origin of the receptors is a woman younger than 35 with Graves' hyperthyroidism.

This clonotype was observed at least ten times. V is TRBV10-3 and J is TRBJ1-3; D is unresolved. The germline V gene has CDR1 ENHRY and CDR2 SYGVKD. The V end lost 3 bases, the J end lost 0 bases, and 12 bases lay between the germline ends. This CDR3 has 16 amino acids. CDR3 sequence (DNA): TGTGCCATCAGTGAAAGACACCGAAGCTCTGGAAACACCATATATTTT. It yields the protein CAISERHRSSGNTIYF.

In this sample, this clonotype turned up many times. DNA for the CDR3: TGTGCCAGCAGGACAGGGGTAGACACCATATATTTT. This sequence encodes CASRTGVDTIYF. The genes are TRBV12-3 or TRBV12-4 and TRBJ1-3; TRBD1 matches 8 bases. Trimming at V came to 6 bases and at J to 8 bases, leaving 3 bases not matched to a gene. This CDR3 contains 12 residues.

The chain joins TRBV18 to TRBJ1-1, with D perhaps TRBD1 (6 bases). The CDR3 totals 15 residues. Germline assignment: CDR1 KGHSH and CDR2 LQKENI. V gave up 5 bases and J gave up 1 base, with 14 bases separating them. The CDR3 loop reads CASSSGHPWNTEAFF. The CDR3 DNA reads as TGTGCCAGCTCATCGGGACACCCATGGAACACTGAAGCTTTCTTT.

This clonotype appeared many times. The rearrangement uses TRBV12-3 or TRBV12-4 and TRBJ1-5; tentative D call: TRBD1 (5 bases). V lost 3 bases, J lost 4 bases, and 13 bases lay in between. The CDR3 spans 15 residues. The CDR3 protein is CASSFKGRGNQPQHF. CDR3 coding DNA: TGTGCCAGCAGTTTTAAAGGGAGGGGAAATCAGCCCCAGCATTTT.

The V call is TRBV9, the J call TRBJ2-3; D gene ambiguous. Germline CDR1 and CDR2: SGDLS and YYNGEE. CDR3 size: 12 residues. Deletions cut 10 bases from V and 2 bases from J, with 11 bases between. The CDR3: CASALNTDTQYF. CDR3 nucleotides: TGTGCCTCCGCTTTGAACACAGATACGCAGTATTTT.

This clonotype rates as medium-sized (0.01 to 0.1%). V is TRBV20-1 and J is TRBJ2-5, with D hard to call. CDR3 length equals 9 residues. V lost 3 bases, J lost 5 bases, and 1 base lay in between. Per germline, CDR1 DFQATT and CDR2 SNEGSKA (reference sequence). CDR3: CSASETQYF. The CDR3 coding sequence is TGCAGTGCTAGCGAGACCCAGTACTTC.

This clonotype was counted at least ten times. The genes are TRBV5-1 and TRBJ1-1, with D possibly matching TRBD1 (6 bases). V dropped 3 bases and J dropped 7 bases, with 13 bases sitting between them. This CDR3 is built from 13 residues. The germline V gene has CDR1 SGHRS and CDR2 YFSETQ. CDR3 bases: TGCGCCAGCAGCTCGGACAGCTATCTTGAAGCTTTCTTT. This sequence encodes CASSSDSYLEAFF.

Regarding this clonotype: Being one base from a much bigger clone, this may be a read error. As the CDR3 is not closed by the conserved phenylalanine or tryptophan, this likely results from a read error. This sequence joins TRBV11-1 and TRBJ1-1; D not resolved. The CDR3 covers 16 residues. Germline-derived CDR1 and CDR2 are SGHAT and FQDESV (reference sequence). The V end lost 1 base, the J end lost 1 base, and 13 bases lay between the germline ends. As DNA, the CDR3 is TGTGCCAGCAGCTTAGATGGACTCAACCGGAACACTGAAGCTTTCTAT. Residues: CASSLDGLNRNTEAFY.